The 17 T cell receptor beta chains reported below all come from one sample, sequenced in a study of PD-1 blockade in classical Hodgkin lymphoma. There was relapse after autologous stem cell transplantation in every patient, and there was variation in brentuximab vedotin exposure. Some clones are missing from TCRdb's copy, which holds only in-frame ones; the method was immunoSEQ multiplex PCR. The top ten hold 15% to 20% of the sample, which has 110,000 or so clones, about 88% seen once. This specimen was peripheral blood mononuclear cells (PBMCs), taken before the second cycle of nivolumab. The receptors stem from a human donor with classical Hodgkin lymphoma.

This clone was observed a single time. The gene calls are TRBV5-5 and TRBJ1-1; 8 bases match TRBD1. Germline V gene data show CDR1 as SGHKS and CDR2 as YYEKEE (reference sequence). CDR3 length equals 14 residues. Trimming at V came to 4 bases and at J to 7 bases, leaving 9 bases not matched to a gene. CDR3: CASSTTGASGEAFF. CDR3 DNA: TGTGCCAGCAGCACGACAGGGGCTTCGGGTGAAGCTTTCTTT.

The chain employs TRBV7-6 and TRBJ1-3; D gene uncertain. Germline CDR1 SGHVS, CDR2 FNYEAQ. The V gene lost 2 bases and the J gene lost 0 bases, with 8 bases spanning the gap. This CDR3 is 15 amino acids long. The CDR3 sequence: CASSLQQSSGNTIYF. DNA for the CDR3: TGTGCCAGCAGCTTACAACAGAGCTCTGGAAACACCATATATTTT. The whole variable domain, remainder taken from reference TRBV7-6 and TRBJ1-3, is GAGVSQSPRYKVTKRGQDVALRCDPISGHVSLYWYRQALGQGPEFLTYFNYEAQQDKSGLPNDRFSAERPEGSISTLTIQRTEQRDSAMYRCASSLQQSSGNTIYFGEGSWLTVV.

The chain uses TRBV5-4 and TRBJ2-5, with 10 bases identical to TRBD2. The CDR3 has 17 residues. Germline CDR1 and CDR2: SGHNT and YYREEE (reference sequence). V trimming: 3 bases; J trimming: 1 base; junction bases outside the gene matches: 9. Here the CDR3 reads CASSSPQAGGFQETQYF. The CDR3 region has the DNA TGTGCCAGCAGCTCGCCACAAGCGGGAGGGTTCCAAGAGACCCAGTACTTC.

V is TRBV25-1 and J is TRBJ2-5; no firm D call. The J call may not be correct, given that the DNA end is closer to TRBJ2-7. Germline V gene lookup returns CDR1 MGHDK and CDR2 SYGVNS. CDR3 length: 14 residues. CDR3 sequence (DNA): TGTGCCAGCAGTTGGCAGGAACTTTCCTACGAGCAGTACTTC. This codes for CASSWQELSYEQYF.

The CDR3 is CASSRDFRAFF. In DNA, the CDR3 is TGTGCCAGCAGCCGGGACTTCAGGGCTTTCTTT. V usage is TRBV5-8 and J usage is TRBJ1-1; D perhaps matches TRBD1 (5 bases). Trimming took off 4 bases at V and 11 bases at J, with 12 bases between the two ends. Germline assignment: CDR1 SGHTS and CDR2 YDEGEE. The CDR3 spans 11 residues.

V usage is TRBV2 and J usage is TRBJ2-7; perhaps D is TRBD1 or TRBD2 (6 bases each). In germline, CDR1 is SNHLY, CDR2 FYNNEI. This CDR3 contains 14 residues. With 4 bases removed from V and 2 bases from J, the gap between germline ends came to 12 bases. Here the CDR3 reads CASSVDRTTYEQYF. CDR3 coding DNA: TGTGCCAGCAGTGTAGACAGGACTACCTACGAGCAGTACTTC.

CDR3 amino acids: CASSSGDTQYF. CDR3 sequence (DNA): TGTGCCAGCTCTTCGGGAGATACGCAGTATTTT. V gene TRBV18 combines with J gene TRBJ2-3, with D unresolved. V shed 6 bases and J shed 5 bases, with 6 bases lying between them. Germline CDR1 reads KGHSH; CDR2 reads LQKENI. CDR3 length equals 11 residues. The full variable domain, rest sourced from reference TRBV18 and TRBJ2-3, is NAGVMQNPRHLVRRRGQEARLRCSPMKGHSHVYWYRQLPEEGLKFMVYLQKENIIDESGMPKERFSAEFPKEGPSILRIQQVVRGDSAAYFCASSSGDTQYFGPGTRLTVL.

This clone was detected once. The chain combines TRBV18 with TRBJ1-2, with TRBD1 matching 7 bases. CDR1 KGHSH and CDR2 LQKENI come from the germline V gene. J gave up 6 bases and V 6 bases, and 7 bases lay outside the gene matches. This CDR3 region has 13 residues. Written as DNA, the CDR3 is TGTGCCAGCTCCCTCGGCAGGGGGGATGGCTACACCTTC. It is translated as CASSLGRGDGYTF.

The chain combines TRBV5-1 with TRBJ2-5, with D maybe TRBD2 (7 bases). Between the trimmed V and J ends, which lost 1 base and 3 bases, there was a span of 16 bases. Germline V lookup: CDR1 SGHRS, CDR2 YFSETQ. The CDR3 is 16 amino acids. The CDR3 region has the DNA TGCGCCAGCAGCTTGCTAATTGGGGGGGCAGAAGAGACCCAGTACTTC. The encoded protein is CASSLLIGGAEETQYF. Full variable domain (missing parts from reference TRBV5-1 and TRBJ2-5): KAGVTQTPRYLIKTRGQQVTLSCSPISGHRSVSWYQQTPGQGLQFLFEYFSETQRNKGNFPGRFSGRQFSNSRSEMNVSTLELGDSALYLCASSLLIGGAEETQYFGPGTRLLVL.

The chain is built from TRBV6-5 and TRBJ2-3; no reliable D call. The V and J ends lost 0 bases and 2 bases respectively, with 12 bases between them. This CDR3 region has 16 residues. Germline CDR1 is MNHEY and CDR2 is SVGAGI. This chain's CDR3 is CASSYSRLPNTDTQYF. CDR3 sequence (DNA): TGTGCCAGCAGTTACTCCCGACTTCCCAACACAGATACGCAGTATTTT.

The V call is TRBV2, the J call TRBJ2-4; 11 positions match TRBD1. The CDR3 covers 14 residues. V shed 5 bases, J shed 7 bases, and the junction held 4 bases outside the gene matches. Germline CDR1 and CDR2: SNHLY and FYNNEI. The CDR3 sequence is CASSPWDRGNIQYF. In DNA form, the CDR3 reads TGTGCCAGCAGTCCCTGGGACAGGGGGAACATTCAGTACTTC.

The chain combines TRBV5-1 with TRBJ1-1; D gene uncertain. This CDR3 spans 14 amino acids. The ends were cut back, 0 bases at V and 1 base at J, with 7 bases in the middle. The germline V gene has CDR1 SGHRS and CDR2 YFSETQ. The CDR3 DNA reads TGCGCCAGCAGCTTGGGCTCAGGGAACACTGAAGCTTTCTTT. Residues: CASSLGSGNTEAFF.

The rearrangement links TRBV19 to TRBJ1-1; tentative D call: TRBD1 (5 bases). Deletions cut 1 base from V and 8 bases from J, with 11 bases between. In germline, CDR1 is LNHDA, CDR2 SQIVND (reference sequence). The length of the CDR3 is 13 residues. This chain's CDR3 is CASSIGPGTEAFF. Written as DNA, the CDR3 is TGTGCCAGTAGTATAGGGCCCGGGACGGAAGCTTTCTTT.

V and J are TRBV5-4 and TRBJ2-3, with a weak D call TRBD2 (5 bases). CDR1 and CDR2 from the germline V gene are SGHNT and YYREEE (reference sequence). There are 15 residues in the CDR3. V was trimmed by 4 bases and J by 2 bases, leaving 14 bases between them. CDR3 in amino acids: CASSPRVATTDTQYF. CDR3 coding DNA: TGTGCCAGCAGCCCTAGGGTAGCGACCACAGATACGCAGTATTTT. Together with reference TRBV5-4 and TRBJ2-3, the CDR3 gives the full variable domain: ETGVTQSPTHLIKTRGQQVTLRCSSQSGHNTVSWYQQALGQGPQFIFQYYREEENGRGNFPPRFSGLQFPNYSSELNVNALELDDSALYLCASSPRVATTDTQYFGPGTRLTVL.

The V and J genes are TRBV7-8 and TRBJ2-3; D remains ambiguous. CDR1 and CDR2 from the germline V gene are SGHVS and FQNEAQ. V was pared by 5 bases and J by 1 base, with 16 bases between. The CDR3 spans 16 residues. In DNA form, the CDR3 reads TGTGCCAGCAGCCCTCCTTATTTAGTGGGCACAGATACGCAGTATTTT. Amino acid sequence: CASSPPYLVGTDTQYF.

The chain employs TRBV11-2 and TRBJ2-5; 9 bases fit TRBD1. This CDR3 region has 14 residues. Looked up from germline, CDR1 is SGHAT and CDR2 is FQNNGV. Losses at the gene ends were 6 bases for V and 5 bases for J; bases not matched to a gene: 7. The CDR3 sequence is CASRRDRAGETQYF. CDR3 DNA: TGTGCCAGCAGACGGGACAGGGCGGGCGAGACCCAGTACTTC.

This clone has a single count. The genes are TRBV7-9 and TRBJ2-5, with D unclear. V lost 5 bases and J lost 6, with 13 bases in between. The CDR3 sequence is 13 residues long. Per the germline V gene, CDR1 is SEHNR and CDR2 is FQNEAQ (reference sequence). DNA of the CDR3: TGTGCCAGCAGCCCCCGGCTAGGGCAGACCCAGTACTTC. This encodes CASSPRLGQTQYF.